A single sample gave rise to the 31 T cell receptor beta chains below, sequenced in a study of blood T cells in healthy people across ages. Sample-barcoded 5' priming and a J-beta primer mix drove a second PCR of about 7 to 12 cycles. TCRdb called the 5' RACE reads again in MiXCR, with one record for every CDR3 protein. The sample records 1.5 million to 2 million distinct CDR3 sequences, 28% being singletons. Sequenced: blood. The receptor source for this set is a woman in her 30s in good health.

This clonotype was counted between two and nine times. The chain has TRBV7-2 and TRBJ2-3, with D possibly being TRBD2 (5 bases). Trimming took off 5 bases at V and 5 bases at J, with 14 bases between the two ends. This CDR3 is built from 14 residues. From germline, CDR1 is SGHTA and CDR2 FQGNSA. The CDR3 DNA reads TGTGCCAGCAGCGCGGGCCAGGTGATAGATACGCAGTATTTT. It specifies CASSAGQVIDTQYF.

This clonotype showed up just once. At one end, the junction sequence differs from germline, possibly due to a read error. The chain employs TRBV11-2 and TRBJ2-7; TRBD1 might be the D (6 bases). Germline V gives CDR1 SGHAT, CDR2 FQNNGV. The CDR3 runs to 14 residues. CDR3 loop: CACSYNRDQGEQYF. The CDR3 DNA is TGTGCCTGCAGCTATAACAGGGATCAGGGCGAGCAGTACTTC.

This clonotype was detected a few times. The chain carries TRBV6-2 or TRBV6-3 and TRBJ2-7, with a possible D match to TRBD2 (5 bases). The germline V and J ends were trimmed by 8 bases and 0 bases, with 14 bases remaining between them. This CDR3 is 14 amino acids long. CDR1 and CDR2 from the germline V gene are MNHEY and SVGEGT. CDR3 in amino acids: CASQYLGSSYEQYF. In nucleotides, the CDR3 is TGTGCCAGCCAATACCTAGGGAGCTCCTACGAGCAGTACTTC.

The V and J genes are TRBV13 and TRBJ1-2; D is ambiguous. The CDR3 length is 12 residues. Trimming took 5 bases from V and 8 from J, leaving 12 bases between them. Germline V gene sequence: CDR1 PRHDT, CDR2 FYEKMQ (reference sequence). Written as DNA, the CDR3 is TGTGCCAGCAGCCGATCATGGGAAGGCTACACCTTC. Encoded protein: CASSRSWEGYTF.

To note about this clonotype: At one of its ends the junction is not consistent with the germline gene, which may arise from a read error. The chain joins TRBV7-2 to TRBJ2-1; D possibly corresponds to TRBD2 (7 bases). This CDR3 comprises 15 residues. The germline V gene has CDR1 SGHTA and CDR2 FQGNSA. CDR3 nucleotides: TGTGTCAGCAGGGGCGGGGGTGGCTCCTACAATGAGCAGTTCTTC. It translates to CVSRGGGGSYNEQFF.

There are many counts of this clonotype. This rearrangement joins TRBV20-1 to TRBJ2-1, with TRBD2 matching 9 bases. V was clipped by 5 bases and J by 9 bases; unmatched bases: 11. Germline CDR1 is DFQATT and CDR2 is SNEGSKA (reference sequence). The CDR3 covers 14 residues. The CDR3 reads CSARSGSAMIEQFF. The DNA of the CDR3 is TGCAGTGCTCGTAGCGGGAGCGCCATGATTGAGCAGTTCTTC.

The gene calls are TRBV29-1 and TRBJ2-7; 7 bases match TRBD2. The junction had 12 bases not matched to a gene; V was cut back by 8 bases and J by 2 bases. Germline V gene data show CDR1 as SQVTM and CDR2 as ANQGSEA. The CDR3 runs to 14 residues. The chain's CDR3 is CSYTRGENTYEQYF. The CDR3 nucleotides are TGCAGCTACACCCGGGGGGAAAATACCTACGAGCAGTACTTC.

CDR3 in amino acids: CASSLVSPGYGYTF. CDR3 nucleotide sequence: TGTGCCAGCAGCTTAGTGTCCCCGGGCTATGGCTACACCTTC. This chain connects TRBV7-2 to TRBJ1-2; no reliable D call. CDR3 length equals 14 residues. Trimming stripped 1 base from V and 4 bases from J, with 10 bases between. The V gene's germline CDR1 is SGHTA and CDR2 FQGNSA. Full variable domain (rest looked up from reference TRBV7-2 and TRBJ1-2): GAGVSQSPSNKVTEKGKDVELRCDPISGHTALYWYRQSLGQGLEFLIYFQGNSAPDKSGLPSDRFSAERTGGSVSTLTIQRTQQEDSAVYLCASSLVSPGYGYTFGSGTRLTVV.

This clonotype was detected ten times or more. CDR3 DNA: TGCAGTGCTGAGCCCTTTGGGACCACAGATACGCAGTATTTT. It yields the protein CSAEPFGTTDTQYF. The chain couples TRBV20-1 to TRBJ2-3, with D possibly being TRBD1 or TRBD2 (5 bases each). Germline V gene lookup returns CDR1 DFQATT and CDR2 SNEGSKA (reference sequence). The V end lost 5 bases, the J end lost 2 bases, and 14 bases lay between the germline ends. This CDR3 has 14 amino acids.

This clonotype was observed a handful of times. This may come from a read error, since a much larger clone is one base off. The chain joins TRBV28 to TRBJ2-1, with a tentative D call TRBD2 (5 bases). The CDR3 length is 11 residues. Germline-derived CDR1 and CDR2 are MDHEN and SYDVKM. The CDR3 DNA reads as TGTGCCGGCAGTCCAACTCGGGGGCAGTTCTTC. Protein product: CAGSPTRGQFF. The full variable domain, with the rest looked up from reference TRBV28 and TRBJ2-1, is DVKVTQSSRYLVKRTGEKVFLECVQDMDHENMFWYRQDPGLGLRLIYFSYDVKMKEKGDIPEGYSVSREKKERFSLILESASTNQTSMYLCAGSPTRGQFFGPGTRLTVL.

The CDR3 region has the DNA TGCAGCGTTGAAGTATGGGACAGCCAGTACAATGAGCAGTTCTTC. It encodes CSVEVWDSQYNEQFF. This chain uses TRBV29-1 with TRBJ2-1, with TRBD1 matching over 7 bases. This CDR3 is 15 amino acids long. Germline loops: CDR1 SQVTM, CDR2 ANQGSEA. The junction had 7 bases not matched to a gene; V was cut back by 1 base and J by 4 bases.

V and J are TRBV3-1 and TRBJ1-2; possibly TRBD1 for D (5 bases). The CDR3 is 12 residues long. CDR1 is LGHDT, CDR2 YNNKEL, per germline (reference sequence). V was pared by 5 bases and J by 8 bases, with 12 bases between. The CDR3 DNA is TGTGCCAGCAGCGACAGCAGTGGGGGCTACACCTTC. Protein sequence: CASSDSSGGYTF.

The CDR3 DNA sequence: TGTGCCAGCAGCCAAGGGCACCTCTTAATGGCTGGGGCCAACGTCCTGACTTTC. Its protein product is CASSQGHLLMAGANVLTF. The V gene is TRBV3-1, the J gene TRBJ2-6; D not certain. Germline CDR1 and CDR2: LGHDT and YNNKEL (reference sequence). Trimming left V 1 base short and J 2 bases short, with 15 bases between. The CDR3 spans 18 residues. The entire variable domain, with the rest obtained from reference TRBV3-1 and TRBJ2-6, is as follows: DTAVSQTPKYLVTQMGNDKSIKCEQNLGHDTMYWYKQDSKKFLKIMFSYNNKELIINETVPNRFSPKSPDKAHLNLHINSLELGDSAVYFCASSQGHLLMAGANVLTFGAGSRLTVL.

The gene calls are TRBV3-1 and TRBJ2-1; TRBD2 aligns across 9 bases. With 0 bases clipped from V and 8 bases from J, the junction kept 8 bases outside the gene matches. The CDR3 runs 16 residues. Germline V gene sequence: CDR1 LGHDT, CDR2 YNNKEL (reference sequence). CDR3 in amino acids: CASSQDHGGGDDEQFF. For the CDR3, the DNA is TGTGCCAGCAGCCAAGATCACGGCGGGGGGGACGATGAGCAGTTCTTC.

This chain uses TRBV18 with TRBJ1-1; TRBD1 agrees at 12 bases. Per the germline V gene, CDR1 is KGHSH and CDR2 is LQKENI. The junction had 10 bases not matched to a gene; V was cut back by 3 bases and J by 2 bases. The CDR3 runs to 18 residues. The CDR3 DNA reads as TGTGCCAGCTCACCCCGCCCGGGACAGGGGGCCAGCAACACTGAAGCTTTCTTT. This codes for CASSPRPGQGASNTEAFF.

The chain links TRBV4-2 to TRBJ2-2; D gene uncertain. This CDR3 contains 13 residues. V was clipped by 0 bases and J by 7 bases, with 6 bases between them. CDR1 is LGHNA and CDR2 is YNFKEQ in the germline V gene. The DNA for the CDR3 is TGTGCCAGCAGCCAAGATATCGGCGGGGAGCTGTTTTTT. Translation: CASSQDIGGELFF.

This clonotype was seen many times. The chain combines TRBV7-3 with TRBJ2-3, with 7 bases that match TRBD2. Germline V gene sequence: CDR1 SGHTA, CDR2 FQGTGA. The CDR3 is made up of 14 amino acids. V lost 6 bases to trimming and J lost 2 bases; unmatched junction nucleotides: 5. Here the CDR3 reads CASSWGGTTDTQYF. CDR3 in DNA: TGTGCCAGCAGTTGGGGGGGGACCACAGATACGCAGTATTTT.

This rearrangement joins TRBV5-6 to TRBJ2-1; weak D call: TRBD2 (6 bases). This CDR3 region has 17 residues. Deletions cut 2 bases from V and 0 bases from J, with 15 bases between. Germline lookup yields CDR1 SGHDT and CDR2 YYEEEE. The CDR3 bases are TGTGCCAGCAGCTTCTGGGCTAGCGTAAGCTCCTACAATGAGCAGTTCTTC. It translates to CASSFWASVSSYNEQFF. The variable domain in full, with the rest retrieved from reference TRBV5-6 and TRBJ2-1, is DAGVTQSPTHLIKTRGQQVTLRCSPKSGHDTVSWYQQALGQGPQFIFQYYEEEERQRGNFPDRFSGHQFPNYSSELNVNALLLGDSALYLCASSFWASVSSYNEQFFGPGTRLTVL.

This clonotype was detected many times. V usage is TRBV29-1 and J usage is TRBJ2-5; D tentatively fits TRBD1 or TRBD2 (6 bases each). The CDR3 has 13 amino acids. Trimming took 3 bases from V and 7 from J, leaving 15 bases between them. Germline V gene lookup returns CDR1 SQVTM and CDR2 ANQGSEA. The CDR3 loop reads CSVDGRGAPTQYF. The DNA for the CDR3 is TGCAGCGTTGACGGTAGGGGGGCCCCGACCCAGTACTTC.

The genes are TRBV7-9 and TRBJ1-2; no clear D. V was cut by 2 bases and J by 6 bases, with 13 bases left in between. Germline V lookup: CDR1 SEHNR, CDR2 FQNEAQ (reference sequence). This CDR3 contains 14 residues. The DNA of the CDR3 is TGTGCCAGCAGCTTATTAATGGAGCGGCATGGCTACACCTTC. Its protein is CASSLLMERHGYTF.

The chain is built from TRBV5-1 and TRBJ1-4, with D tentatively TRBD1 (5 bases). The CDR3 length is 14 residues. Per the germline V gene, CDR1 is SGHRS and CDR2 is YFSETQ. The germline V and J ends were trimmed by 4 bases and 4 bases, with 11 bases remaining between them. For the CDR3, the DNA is TGCGCCAGCAGCAAAGACAGCTATAATGAAAAACTGTTTTTT. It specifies CASSKDSYNEKLFF.

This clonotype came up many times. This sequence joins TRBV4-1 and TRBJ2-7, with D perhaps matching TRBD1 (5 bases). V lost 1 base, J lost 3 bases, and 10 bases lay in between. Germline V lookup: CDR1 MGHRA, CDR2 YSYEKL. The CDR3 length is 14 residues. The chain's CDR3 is CASSQGVRDYEQYF. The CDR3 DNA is TGCGCCAGCAGCCAAGGAGTCAGGGACTACGAGCAGTACTTC.

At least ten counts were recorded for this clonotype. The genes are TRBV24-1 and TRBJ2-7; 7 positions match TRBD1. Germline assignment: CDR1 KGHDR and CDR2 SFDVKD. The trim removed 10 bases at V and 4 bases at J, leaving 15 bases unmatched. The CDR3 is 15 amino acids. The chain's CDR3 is CATQRDDRVVYEQYF. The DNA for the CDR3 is TGTGCCACACAGAGGGACGACAGGGTTGTGTACGAGCAGTACTTC.

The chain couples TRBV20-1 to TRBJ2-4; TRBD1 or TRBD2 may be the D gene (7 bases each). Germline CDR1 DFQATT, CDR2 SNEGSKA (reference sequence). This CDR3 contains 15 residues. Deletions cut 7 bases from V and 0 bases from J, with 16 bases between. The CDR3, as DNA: TGCAGTGTGGGGAGGGGACAGATAGCCAAAAACATTCAGTACTTC. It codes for CSVGRGQIAKNIQYF.

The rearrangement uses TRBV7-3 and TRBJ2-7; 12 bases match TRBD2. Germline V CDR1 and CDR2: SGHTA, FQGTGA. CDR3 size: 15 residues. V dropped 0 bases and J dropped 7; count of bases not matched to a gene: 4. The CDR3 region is CASSLTASGRAEQYF. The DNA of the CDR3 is TGTGCCAGCAGCTTAACGGCTAGCGGGAGGGCTGAGCAGTACTTC.

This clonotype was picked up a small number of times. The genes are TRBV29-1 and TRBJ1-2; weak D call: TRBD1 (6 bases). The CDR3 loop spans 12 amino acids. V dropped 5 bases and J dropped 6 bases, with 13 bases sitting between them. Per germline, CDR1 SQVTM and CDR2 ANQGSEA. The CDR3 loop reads CSVFGQTDGYTF. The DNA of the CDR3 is TGCAGCGTTTTTGGACAGACCGATGGCTACACCTTC.

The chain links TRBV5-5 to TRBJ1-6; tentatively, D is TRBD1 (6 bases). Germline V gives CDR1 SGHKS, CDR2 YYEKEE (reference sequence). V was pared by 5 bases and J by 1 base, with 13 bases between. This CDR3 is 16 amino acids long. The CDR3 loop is CASRKYRVSYNSPLHF. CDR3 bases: TGTGCCAGCAGGAAATACAGGGTATCCTATAATTCACCCCTCCACTTT.

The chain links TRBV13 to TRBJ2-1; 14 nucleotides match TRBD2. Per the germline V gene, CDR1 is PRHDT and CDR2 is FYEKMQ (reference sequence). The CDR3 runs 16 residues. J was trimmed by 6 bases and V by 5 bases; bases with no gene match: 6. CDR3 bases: TGTGCCAGCAGCCGCCGACTAGCGGGAGGGGGCAATGAGCAGTTCTTC. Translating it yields CASSRRLAGGGNEQFF.

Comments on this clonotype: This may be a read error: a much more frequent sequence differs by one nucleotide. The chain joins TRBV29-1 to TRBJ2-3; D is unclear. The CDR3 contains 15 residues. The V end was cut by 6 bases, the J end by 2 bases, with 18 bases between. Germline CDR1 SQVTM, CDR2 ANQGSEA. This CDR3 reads CSVRSVQHNTDTQYF. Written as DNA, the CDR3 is TGCAGCGTACGGAGCGTTCAGCACAACACAGATACGCAGTATTTT.

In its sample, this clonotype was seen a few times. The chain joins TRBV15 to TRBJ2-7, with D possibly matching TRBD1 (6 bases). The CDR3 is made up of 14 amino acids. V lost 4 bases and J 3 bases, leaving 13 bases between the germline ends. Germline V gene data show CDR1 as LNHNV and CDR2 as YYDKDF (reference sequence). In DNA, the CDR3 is TGTGCCACCAGCACAGGGGCGGGTAGCTACGAGCAGTACTTC. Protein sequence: CATSTGAGSYEQYF.

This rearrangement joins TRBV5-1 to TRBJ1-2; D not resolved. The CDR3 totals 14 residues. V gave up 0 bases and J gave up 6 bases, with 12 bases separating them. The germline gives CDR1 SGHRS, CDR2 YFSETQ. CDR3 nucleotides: TGCGCCAGCAGCTTGGAGGACGGAGTCCATGGCTACACCTTC. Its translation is CASSLEDGVHGYTF. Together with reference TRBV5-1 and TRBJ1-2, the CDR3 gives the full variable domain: KAGVTQTPRYLIKTRGQQVTLSCSPISGHRSVSWYQQTPGQGLQFLFEYFSETQRNKGNFPGRFSGRQFSNSRSEMNVSTLELGDSALYLCASSLEDGVHGYTFGSGTRLTVV.